This is a list of T cell receptor beta chains from one sample in a study of blood T cell repertoires in COVID-19. Clones were sequenced by immunoSEQ multiplex PCR, and TCRdb holds only the in-frame ones, with some missing. In the table there are under 200,000 clones, about 86% of which are singletons. Material: peripheral blood. The source of these receptors is a man between 65 and 80 years old with active or convalescent COVID-19. The CDR3 runs from the conserved cysteine through the conserved F or W. D genes are given only for firm matches. A clone size is listed for some rows: how often the clone was seen (once, few, many), or a class if it is expanded.

abundance	v_gene	j_gene	d_gene	CDR3aa	CDR3nt
-	TRBV4-1	TRBJ2-3	-	CASSQVFPTVDTQYF	TGCGCCAGCAGCCAAGTTTTCCCAACGGTCGATACGCAGTATTTT
-	TRBV30	TRBJ1-2	-	CAWSTSTGAYGYTF	TGTGCCTGGAGTACCTCGACAGGAGCTTATGGCTACACCTTC
-	TRBV6-2/TRBV6-3	TRBJ1-6	TRBD1	CASSSQPPGQGYSALHF	TGTGCCAGCAGTTCTCAGCCTCCGGGACAGGGCTATTCAGCCCTCCACTTT
few	TRBV5-1	TRBJ1-4	TRBD1	CASSTGTGEEKLFF	TGCGCCAGCAGCACGGGGACAGGGGAGGAAAAACTGTTTTTT
once	TRBV3-1/TRBV3-2	TRBJ2-7	TRBD2	CASSQVLAGGPGEQYF	TGTGCCAGCAGCCAAGTTCTAGCGGGAGGGCCAGGTGAGCAGTACTTC
-	TRBV7-8	TRBJ1-2	-	CASSSPRELYGYTF	TGTGCCAGCAGCTCCCCCCGGGAGTTGTATGGCTACACCTTC
-	TRBV5-6	TRBJ2-7	-	CASSGGLDRPYEQYF	TGTGCCAGCAGCGGGGGCCTCGACAGGCCCTACGAGCAGTACTTC
-	TRBV15	TRBJ2-2	TRBD2	CATSRDRGLGRAGELFF	TGTGCCACCAGCAGAGATCGAGGACTAGGGAGGGCCGGGGAGCTGTTTTTT
-	TRBV4-3	TRBJ2-2	-	CASSQGASGFNTGELFF	TGCGCCAGCAGCCAAGGGGCCAGCGGATTTAACACCGGGGAGCTGTTTTTT
once	TRBV28	TRBJ1-2	TRBD1	CASSSGTGVGYTF	TGTGCCAGCAGTTCGGGGACAGGGGTTGGCTACACCTTC
-	TRBV7-2	TRBJ2-7	TRBD1	CASSLLRPGQGPNEQYF	TGTGCCAGCAGCTTACTCAGACCGGGACAGGGGCCTAATGAGCAGTACTTC
-	TRBV14	TRBJ1-2	-	CASSQHSRYGYTF	TGTGCCAGCAGCCAACACTCTCGGTATGGCTACACCTTC
-	TRBV18	TRBJ2-1	-	CASSLRVEGEQFF	TGTGCCAGCTCACTCCGGGTAGAGGGCGAGCAGTTCTTC
-	TRBV25-1	TRBJ2-7	TRBD2	CASSGASGSSYEQYF	TGTGCCAGCAGTGGGGCTAGCGGGTCCTCCTACGAGCAGTACTTC
-	TRBV6-6	TRBJ1-5	-	CASTNGAQRNQPQHF	TGTGCCAGCACAAACGGAGCTCAGCGGAATCAGCCCCAGCATTTT
-	TRBV4-3	TRBJ1-2	-	CASSQDLGSAGVPSNYGYTF	TGCGCCAGCAGCCAAGATCTTGGGTCGGCGGGGGTACCATCTAACTATGGCTACACCTTC
-	TRBV28	TRBJ1-1	-	CASSLVQGAGEAFF	TGTGCCAGCAGTTTAGTACAGGGAGCCGGTGAAGCTTTCTTT
-	TRBV28	TRBJ1-2	-	CASRAGTLNYGYTF	TGTGCCAGCAGGGCCGGGACACTTAACTATGGCTACACCTTC
-	TRBV5-4	TRBJ2-1	TRBD2	CASSLTGGSYNEQFF	TGTGCCAGCAGCCTCACGGGGGGCTCCTACAATGAGCAGTTCTTC
-	TRBV11-2	TRBJ2-5	-	CASSSRTVQETQYF	TGTGCCAGCAGCTCGCGGACAGTACAAGAGACCCAGTACTTC
-	TRBV6-1	TRBJ2-7	-	CASSEGVVWGRYEQYF	TGTGCCAGCAGTGAAGGGGTGGTATGGGGGCGGTACGAGCAGTACTTC
once	TRBV5-1	TRBJ2-7	-	CASSPLTSYEQYF	TGCGCCAGCAGCCCTCTAACCTCCTACGAGCAGTACTTC
-	TRBV18	TRBJ2-7	TRBD2	CASSPTAGGAYEQYF	TGTGCCAGCTCACCAACGGCGGGGGGTGCCTACGAGCAGTACTTC
-	TRBV3-1/TRBV3-2	TRBJ1-2	TRBD1	CASSQYRGAGGYTF	TGTGCCAGCAGCCAATACAGGGGGGCGGGTGGCTACACCTTC
few	TRBV27	TRBJ2-7	-	CASLNLGEQYF	TGTGCCAGCCTCAACCTAGGCGAGCAGTACTTC
-	TRBV7-8	TRBJ2-7	-	CASSLGGSQASYEQYF	TGTGCCAGCAGCTTAGGAGGATCTCAAGCCTCCTACGAGCAGTACTTC
-	TRBV2	TRBJ1-4	-	CASSEALLVGREKLFF	TGTGCCAGCAGTGAAGCGCTTCTGGTGGGGAGGGAAAAACTGTTTTTT
-	TRBV5-1	TRBJ1-2	TRBD1	CASSLAGTGNYGYTF	TGCGCCAGCAGCTTGGCCGGGACAGGGAACTATGGCTACACCTTC
once	TRBV28	TRBJ2-7	-	CASSLPGHNYEQYF	TGTGCCAGCAGTCTCCCCGGACATAACTACGAGCAGTACTTC
-	TRBV19	TRBJ2-7	TRBD2	CASSSRTSGRPYEQYF	TGTGCCAGTAGTTCCAGGACTAGCGGGAGGCCCTACGAGCAGTACTTC
once	TRBV28	TRBJ1-6	-	CASSLPGADNSPLHF	TGTGCCAGCAGTTTACCAGGGGCCGATAATTCACCCCTCCACTTT
-	TRBV30	TRBJ1-1	TRBD1	CASQGARDTEAFF	TGTGCCAGCCAGGGGGCAAGGGACACTGAAGCTTTCTTT
-	TRBV4-3	TRBJ2-1	-	CASSQEGTGAAYNEQFF	TGCGCCAGCAGCCAAGAAGGGACTGGGGCCGCCTACAATGAGCAGTTCTTC
-	TRBV11-1	TRBJ1-1	TRBD1	CASSPQTTGPNTEAFF	TGTGCCAGCAGCCCCCAGACGACAGGGCCGAACACTGAAGCTTTCTTT
few	TRBV28	TRBJ1-4	TRBD1	CASSFQSGGQSEKLFF	TGTGCCAGCAGTTTCCAGAGTGGGGGACAGTCCGAAAAACTGTTTTTT
-	TRBV3-1/TRBV3-2	TRBJ1-1	-	CASSQGYSTRGAFF	TGTGCCAGCAGCCAAGGCTACTCTACCCGAGGCGCTTTCTTT
few	TRBV2	TRBJ1-4	-	CASSERRGANEKLFF	TGTGCCAGCAGTGAACGGCGGGGTGCTAATGAAAAACTGTTTTTT
-	TRBV24-1	TRBJ2-1	TRBD2	CATSRSSGGSYNEQFF	TGTGCCACCAGTCGATCGAGCGGGGGCTCCTACAATGAGCAGTTCTTC
-	TRBV30	TRBJ2-5	-	CAWTQGLETQYF	TGTGCCTGGACTCAGGGACTGGAGACCCAGTACTTC
few	TRBV7-9	TRBJ1-2	TRBD1	CASSPALQGAHGYTF	TGTGCCAGCAGCCCCGCCCTACAGGGGGCCCATGGCTACACCTTC
few	TRBV6-5	TRBJ2-7	TRBD2	CASIDPGGSYEQYF	TGTGCCAGCATCGACCCGGGGGGTTCCTACGAGCAGTACTTC
once	TRBV9	TRBJ2-3	-	CASSARSRTDTQYF	TGTGCCAGCAGCGCCCGGAGCCGCACAGATACGCAGTATTTT
-	TRBV11-2	TRBJ2-2	-	CASTRTWGQPDTGELFF	TGTGCCAGCACCAGGACATGGGGTCAGCCGGACACCGGGGAGCTGTTTTTT
once	TRBV9	TRBJ1-1	TRBD1	CASSVVSRTGGVPGRTFF	TGTGCCAGCAGCGTAGTATCTCGGACAGGGGGCGTCCCCGGTCGAACTTTCTTT
-	TRBV6-2/TRBV6-3	TRBJ1-1	-	CASSVQGRNTEAFF	TGTGCCAGCAGCGTACAGGGTCGGAACACTGAAGCTTTCTTT
-	TRBV28	TRBJ2-5	-	CASRAGGGRETQYF	TGTGCCAGCAGAGCAGGTGGAGGGAGGGAGACCCAGTACTTC
-	TRBV19	TRBJ1-4	-	CASSISDSFNEKLFF	TGTGCCAGTAGTATATCGGACAGCTTTAATGAAAAACTGTTTTTT
-	TRBV5-4	TRBJ1-2	TRBD1	CASSDDGQGSYGYTF	TGTGCCAGCAGCGACGACGGACAGGGAAGCTATGGCTACACCTTC